This record covers a single T cell receptor (beta chain). Clones were read by immunoSEQ multiplex PCR, and TCRdb kept only the in-frame ones, dropping some. The sample yields 200,000 to 250,000 clones, 70% to 85% seen once. The germline gives CDR1 SGHAT, CDR2 FQNNGV. This CDR3 contains 15 residues. Trimming took 7 bases from V and 7 from J, leaving 20 bases between them. These data belong to a study of blood T cell repertoires in COVID-19. This clonotype was sampled from a man in his sixties who had recovered from COVID-19. The chain is built from TRBV11-2 and TRBJ2-1; D is unclear. The sequencing sample was made of PBMCs or T cells enriched from blood (not recorded which). DNA for the CDR3: TGTGCCAGCACTTACCACAGCAGGCAATCAAATGAGCAGTTCTTC. This sequence encodes CASTYHSRQSNEQFF.